The subject of this entry is one T cell receptor beta chain. The antigen remains unidentified. Other nucleotide sequences in the sample specify the same CDR3. This record comes from a study of shared clonotypes between healthy human individuals. Study findings and constraints: Several donors held approximately 4.5% of naive CD4 clonotypes in common. Shared clonotypes across all four donors exceeded non-shared ones in generation probability.

The CD4+ fraction was divided into a CD45RA+ naive subset and a CD45RA-negative memory subset. The method was immunoSEQ multiplex PCR; TCRdb's version includes in-frame clones alone and lacks a portion of them. The sample records about 680,000 clones, around 73% being singletons. The sequence derives from a woman aged 30 to 39 in good health. The sample comprised memory CD4+ T cells sorted from blood. Subset in this sample: CD45RA-negative fraction.

CDR3 nucleotide sequence: TGTGCCAGCAGTGGTGGGGGCGGCTACGAGCAGTACTTC. Protein product: CASSGGGGYEQYF. The chain links TRBV2 to TRBJ2-7; maybe TRBD1 (6 bases). Trimming removed 4 bases from V and 3 bases from J, with 10 bases in between. CDR1 SNHLY and CDR2 FYNNEI come from the germline V gene. CDR3 size: 13 residues.